This T cell receptor (beta chain) came from a study of blood T cell repertoires in COVID-19. The germline V and J ends were trimmed by 4 bases and 5 bases, with 14 bases remaining between them. The CDR3 is 14 residues long. Per the germline V gene, CDR1 is MNHEY and CDR2 is SVGAGI. TCRdb's table, derived via immunoSEQ multiplex PCR, lists solely in-frame clones and lacks some. The top ten hold about 3.4% of the sample, which has fewer than 150,000 clones, around 84% seen once. J is TRBJ1-1 and V is TRBV6-5; perhaps TRBD1 as D (6 bases). The sequence was collected from a middle-aged man with acute or convalescent COVID-19. The sequenced sample was peripheral blood. The DNA for the CDR3 is TGTGCCAGCAGTTTACAGGGCCCGGATACTGAAGCTTTCTTT. This encodes CASSLQGPDTEAFF.